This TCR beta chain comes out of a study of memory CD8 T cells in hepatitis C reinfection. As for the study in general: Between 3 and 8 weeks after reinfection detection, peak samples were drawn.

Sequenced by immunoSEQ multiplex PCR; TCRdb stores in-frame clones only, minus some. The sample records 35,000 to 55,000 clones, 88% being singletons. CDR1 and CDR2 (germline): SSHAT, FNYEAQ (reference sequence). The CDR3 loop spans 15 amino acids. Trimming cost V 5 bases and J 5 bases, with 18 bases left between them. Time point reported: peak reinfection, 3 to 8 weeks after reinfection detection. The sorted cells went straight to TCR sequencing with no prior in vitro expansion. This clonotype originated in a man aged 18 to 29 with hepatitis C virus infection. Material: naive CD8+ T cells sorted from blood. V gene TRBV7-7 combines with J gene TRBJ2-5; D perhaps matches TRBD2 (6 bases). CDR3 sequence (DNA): TGTGCCAGCAGCCCGGCGGGAAACGCCGGGGAGACCCAGTACTTC. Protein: CASSPAGNAGETQYF.